These 27 T cell receptor beta chains originate from one sample sequenced in a study of blood T cells in healthy people across ages. For the second PCR, which ran for about 7 to 12 cycles, a sample-barcoded 5' primer and a J-beta primer mix were used. TCRdb processed the 5' RACE reads anew with MiXCR; each CDR3 protein has one entry. The sample holds about 830,000 distinct CDR3 sequences; roughly 60% are singletons and the top ten take about a quarter. Sequencing input: blood. Every receptor here comes from a man younger than 45 in good health.

The chain has TRBV7-2 and TRBJ2-7, with a tentative D call TRBD1 (6 bases). Trimming removed 5 bases at V and 6 bases at J, with 17 bases between. The CDR3 loop spans 14 amino acids. Germline V CDR1 and CDR2: SGHTA, FQGNSA. The CDR3 here is CASSIQGSGSEQYF. CDR3 coding DNA: TGTGCCAGCAGCATACAGGGATCGGGTAGCGAGCAGTACTTC.

This clonotype was observed a handful of times. For the CDR3, the DNA is TGCGCCAGCAGGGAGGGGACGGGAGGGACCTACAATGAGCAGTTCTTC. Amino acids: CASREGTGGTYNEQFF. The chain carries TRBV5-1 and TRBJ2-1; 8 bases fit TRBD2. V was clipped by 5 bases and J by 2 bases; unmatched bases: 9. The CDR3 has 16 residues. Germline V gives CDR1 SGHRS, CDR2 YFSETQ.

V and J are TRBV27 and TRBJ1-4; TRBD1 agrees at 8 bases. This CDR3 comprises 14 residues. In germline, CDR1 is MNHEY, CDR2 SMNVEV (reference sequence). Trimming took 8 bases from V and 4 from J; bases not matched to a gene: 6. The CDR3 coding sequence is TGTGCCAGCTACAGGGGGAAGGGTAATGAAAAACTGTTTTTT. This encodes CASYRGKGNEKLFF.

The genes are TRBV24-1 and TRBJ2-1, with D possibly being TRBD2 (5 bases). The V end lost 6 bases, the J end lost 4 bases, and 15 bases lay between the germline ends. The length of the CDR3 is 15 residues. CDR1 is KGHDR, CDR2 SFDVKD, per germline. The CDR3 DNA follows: TGTGCCACCAGTATGACTACCAGTGTGTACAATGAGCAGTTCTTC. Translated, it gives CATSMTTSVYNEQFF.

The chain is built from TRBV4-3 and TRBJ2-3; unclear D gene. The CDR3 spans 13 residues. Germline V lookup: CDR1 LGHNA, CDR2 YSLEER. With 0 bases removed from V and 6 bases from J, the gap between germline ends came to 7 bases. The DNA for the CDR3 is TGCGCCAGCAGCCAAGATCGATGGGATACGCAGTATTTT. Amino acid sequence: CASSQDRWDTQYF.

Here the CDR3 reads CASNPGPAFF. CDR3 bases: TGTGCCAGCAACCCAGGCCCCGCTTTCTTT. The V call is TRBV25-1, the J call TRBJ1-1; D is unresolved. CDR1 is MGHDK, CDR2 SYGVNS, per germline. V was shortened by 7 bases and J by 11 bases, with 11 bases between the two germline ends. This CDR3 is 10 amino acids long.

V and J are TRBV5-4 and TRBJ1-6; 9 nucleotides line up with TRBD1. V lost 0 bases and J lost 9; bases outside the gene matches: 7. Per germline, CDR1 SGHNT and CDR2 YYREEE (reference sequence). CDR3 length equals 16 residues. CDR3: CASSLAPRDRVSPLHF. In nucleotides, the CDR3 is TGTGCCAGCAGCTTGGCCCCACGGGACAGGGTTTCACCCCTCCACTTT.

This chain connects TRBV19 to TRBJ2-7, with D perhaps matching TRBD1 or TRBD2 (6 bases each). V was clipped by 10 bases and J by 6 bases, with 16 bases between them. Germline lookup yields CDR1 LNHDA and CDR2 SQIVND (reference sequence). The CDR3 consists of 12 residues. CDR3 sequence: CATTRGAGEQYF. CDR3 bases: TGTGCCACGACAAGGGGGGCTGGCGAGCAGTACTTC.

This clonotype was found many times. J is TRBJ1-2 and V is TRBV7-2; a possible D gene is TRBD1 (5 bases). V lost 1 base, J lost 7 bases, and 16 bases lay in between. Germline V gene sequence: CDR1 SGHTA, CDR2 FQGNSA. This CDR3 has 15 residues. The CDR3 DNA follows: TGTGCCAGCAGCTTAGTCACGGGGGGGAGGCGTGGCTACACCTTC. It encodes CASSLVTGGRRGYTF.

This clonotype has a handful of counts. The chain combines TRBV4-2 with TRBJ2-5; D is possibly TRBD2 (7 bases). With 0 bases removed from V and 1 base from J, the gap between germline ends came to 9 bases. Looked up from germline, CDR1 is LGHNA and CDR2 is YNFKEQ. This CDR3 is 15 amino acids long. The chain's CDR3 is CASSQERGRQETQYF. The CDR3 nucleotides are TGTGCCAGCAGCCAAGAGCGGGGGCGCCAAGAGACCCAGTACTTC.

This clonotype was seen just once. The chain recombines TRBV6-5 with TRBJ1-2; 9 nucleotides agree with TRBD1. This CDR3 is built from 15 residues. V lost 0 bases to trimming and J lost 2 bases; unmatched junction nucleotides: 1. Germline values: CDR1 MNHEY, CDR2 SVGAGI. The CDR3 region has the DNA TGTGCCAGCAGTTACTCGGACAGGGGAAACTATGGCTACACCTTC. Translating gives CASSYSDRGNYGYTF.

This clonotype has a handful of counts. The V and J genes are TRBV4-2 and TRBJ1-6; 8 bases are a match to TRBD1. This CDR3 contains 16 residues. V was clipped by 4 bases and J by 3 bases; unmatched bases: 5. CDR1 and CDR2 from the germline V gene are LGHNA and YNFKEQ. The DNA for the CDR3 is TGTGCCAGCAGCCTAACAGGGGGGGACTATAATTCACCCCTCCACTTT. Amino acid sequence: CASSLTGGDYNSPLHF.

This clonotype appeared a few times. The V and J genes are TRBV6-5 and TRBJ2-1, with D hard to call. This CDR3 contains 13 residues. Germline-derived CDR1 and CDR2 are MNHEY and SVGAGI. V gave up 10 bases and J gave up 2 bases, with 12 bases separating them. CDR3 DNA sequence: TGTGCCACCTTAGAGGTAACCTACAATGAGCAGTTCTTC. This gives the protein CATLEVTYNEQFF.

The V and J genes are TRBV14 and TRBJ1-6, with D unclear. Germline values: CDR1 SGHDN, CDR2 FVKESK. The CDR3 sequence is 12 residues long. The V end was cut by 4 bases, the J end by 15 bases, with 13 bases between. CDR3 protein: CASSLPVEGLHF. CDR3 DNA sequence: TGTGCCAGCAGCCTCCCCGTAGAAGGCCTCCACTTT.

The genes are TRBV4-2 and TRBJ2-2; D is possibly TRBD1 (6 bases). The CDR3 consists of 16 residues. In germline, CDR1 is LGHNA, CDR2 YNFKEQ. V was shortened by 4 bases and J by 0 bases, with 12 bases between the two germline ends. The CDR3 DNA sequence: TGTGCCAGCAGCCTGGAAGGGGGAACGAACACCGGGGAGCTGTTTTTT. This sequence encodes CASSLEGGTNTGELFF.

On this clonotype: An end of the junction differs from the germline gene, which may be a read error. The V and J genes are TRBV6-4 and TRBJ2-1, with 8 bases aligning to TRBD1. The germline gives CDR1 MRHNA, CDR2 SNTAGT. The CDR3 length is 12 residues. CDR3 sequence reads: CASSDSRTGQVF. CDR3 in DNA: TGTGCCAGCAGTGACTCCCGGACGGGACAGGTCTTC.

This clonotype was detected only a few times. This sequence joins TRBV28 and TRBJ1-4; D uncertain. CDR1 MDHEN and CDR2 SYDVKM come from the germline V gene. The CDR3 runs 12 residues. Trimming pared 8 bases from V and 4 bases from J, leaving 8 bases between. The chain's CDR3 is CASQVLNEKLFF. The CDR3 nucleotides are TGTGCCAGCCAAGTACTTAATGAAAAACTGTTTTTT. Complete variable domain (other parts from reference TRBV28 and TRBJ1-4): DVKVTQSSRYLVKRTGEKVFLECVQDMDHENMFWYRQDPGLGLRLIYFSYDVKMKEKGDIPEGYSVSREKKERFSLILESASTNQTSMYLCASQVLNEKLFFGSGTQLSVL.

The chain employs TRBV29-1 and TRBJ2-5; no clear D gene. Trimming left V 7 bases short and J 2 bases short, with 11 bases between. Germline-derived CDR1 and CDR2 are SQVTM and ANQGSEA. The CDR3 has 12 residues. CDR3 sequence reads: CSANRLQETQYF. The CDR3 bases are TGCAGCGCAAATCGACTTCAAGAGACCCAGTACTTC.

The chain recombines TRBV20-1 with TRBJ2-1; 9 positions agree with TRBD2. The CDR3 has 13 residues. CDR1 is DFQATT, CDR2 SNEGSKA, per germline (reference sequence). With 6 bases clipped from V and 5 bases from J, the junction kept 5 bases outside the gene matches. This chain's CDR3 is CSAHASGNNEQFF. Here the CDR3 DNA reads TGCAGTGCCCATGCTAGCGGGAACAATGAGCAGTTCTTC.

This clonotype was found a few times. The chain uses TRBV7-2 and TRBJ2-1, with D perhaps being TRBD1 or TRBD2 (6 bases each). Germline V lookup: CDR1 SGHTA, CDR2 FQGNSA. The CDR3 extends over 14 amino acids. V was clipped by 5 bases and J by 7 bases, with 15 bases between them. CDR3: CASSPSTGRNEQFF. CDR3 nucleotides: TGTGCCAGCAGCCCCTCAACAGGGAGGAATGAGCAGTTCTTC.

The gene calls are TRBV29-1 and TRBJ1-2; D is unclear. Germline V CDR1 and CDR2: SQVTM, ANQGSEA. This CDR3 is 13 amino acids long. V lost 6 bases and J lost 4, with 15 bases in between. The CDR3 spells CSVAPGPLYGYTF. DNA for the CDR3: TGCAGCGTCGCGCCGGGTCCGCTCTATGGCTACACCTTC.

The count of this clonotype is one. V gene TRBV19 combines with J gene TRBJ1-1; D remains ambiguous. V was clipped by 3 bases and J by 1 base, with 3 bases between them. Germline CDR1 and CDR2: LNHDA and SQIVND (reference sequence). There are 12 residues in the CDR3. As DNA, the CDR3 is TGTGCCAGTAGTATCGGGAACACTGAAGCTTTCTTT. Translation: CASSIGNTEAFF.

V is TRBV7-2 and J is TRBJ2-1, with TRBD2 matching over 10 bases. The end of the DNA is better explained by TRBJ2-7, so the J call may be wrong. Germline assignment: CDR1 SGHTA and CDR2 FQGNSA. The CDR3 consists of 17 residues. CDR3 region: CASSFGLAVSSYNEQYF. The CDR3 DNA is TGTGCCAGCAGCTTTGGACTAGCGGTGAGCTCCTACAATGAGCAGTACTTC.

The chain uses TRBV7-2 and TRBJ2-7; 8 positions agree with TRBD2. J lost 2 bases, V lost 5 bases, and 5 bases had no gene match. This CDR3 region has 14 residues. Germline CDR1 SGHTA, CDR2 FQGNSA. This CDR3 is CASSLNSGAYEQYF. The CDR3 DNA is TGTGCCAGCAGCCTTAATAGCGGGGCCTACGAGCAGTACTTC. The whole variable domain, filled in from reference TRBV7-2 and TRBJ2-7, reads GAGVSQSPSNKVTEKGKDVELRCDPISGHTALYWYRQSLGQGLEFLIYFQGNSAPDKSGLPSDRFSAERTGGSVSTLTIQRTQQEDSAVYLCASSLNSGAYEQYFGPGTRLTVT.

This clonotype has more than one count but fewer than ten. This chain connects TRBV14 to TRBJ2-1; D uncertain. Per germline, CDR1 SGHDN and CDR2 FVKESK. Trimming removed 4 bases from V and 2 bases from J, with 3 bases in between. The CDR3 is 12 residues long. CDR3 sequence reads: CASSRAYNEQFF. CDR3 nucleotides: TGTGCCAGCAGCCGGGCCTACAATGAGCAGTTCTTC.

The chain joins TRBV20-1 to TRBJ2-6; the match to TRBD1 covers 7 bases. The CDR3 loop spans 14 amino acids. Unmatched junction bases numbered 4, after V lost 3 bases and J lost 5 bases. Germline loops: CDR1 DFQATT, CDR2 SNEGSKA (reference sequence). The CDR3 loop is CSASEGARANVLTF. As DNA, the CDR3 is TGCAGTGCTAGCGAGGGGGCCAGGGCCAACGTCCTGACTTTC.

The CDR3 loop is CSVVESDYEQYF. The DNA of the CDR3 is TGCAGCGTTGTGGAAAGTGACTACGAGCAGTACTTC. The chain employs TRBV29-1 and TRBJ2-7; no firm D call. V was clipped by 4 bases and J by 3 bases, with 10 bases between them. Looked up from germline, CDR1 is SQVTM and CDR2 is ANQGSEA. CDR3 length: 12 residues.